The 28 T cell receptor beta chains listed next were all sequenced from one sample in a study of T cell responses to AZD1222 COVID-19 vaccine. Sequenced by immunoSEQ multiplex PCR; TCRdb stores in-frame clones only, minus some. The sample has 120,000 or so clones; approximately 90% are singletons. The source material was peripheral blood, sampled on day 0 of AZD1222 vaccination. Source of these receptors: an adult in good health.

The rearrangement uses TRBV18 and TRBJ2-2; possible D gene TRBD2, 5 bases. V lost 1 base and J lost 2, with 11 bases in between. The CDR3 runs 16 residues. Looked up from germline, CDR1 is KGHSH and CDR2 is LQKENI. In DNA form, the CDR3 reads TGTGCCAGCTCACCACTCGAAGCGGCAAACACCGGGGAGCTGTTTTTT. It translates to CASSPLEAANTGELFF. Filled out from reference TRBV18 and TRBJ2-2, the complete variable domain reads NAGVMQNPRHLVRRRGQEARLRCSPMKGHSHVYWYRQLPEEGLKFMVYLQKENIIDESGMPKERFSAEFPKEGPSILRIQQVVRGDSAAYFCASSPLEAANTGELFFGEGSRLTVL.

This clone was counted between two and nine times. The rearrangement uses TRBV5-1 and TRBJ2-7, with 8 bases lining up with TRBD1. The J segment lost 2 bases and the V segment lost 0 bases, leaving 4 bases of the junction unmatched. Germline CDR1 and CDR2: SGHRS and YFSETQ. The CDR3 is 15 residues long. The CDR3 region has the DNA TGCGCCAGCAGCTTGGTGGCACAGGGGGCCTACGAGCAGTACTTC. It codes for CASSLVAQGAYEQYF.

The chain links TRBV7-9 to TRBJ1-1; D might be TRBD1 (5 bases). This CDR3 has 16 amino acids. Trimming pared 8 bases from V and 0 bases from J, leaving 19 bases between. Germline lookup yields CDR1 SEHNR and CDR2 FQNEAQ (reference sequence). CDR3 amino acids: CASGIREGTMNTEAFF. CDR3 in DNA: TGTGCCAGCGGCATCAGGGAAGGGACGATGAACACTGAAGCTTTCTTT. Looking up the rest from reference TRBV7-9 and TRBJ1-1 gives the full variable domain: DTGVSQNPRHKITKRGQNVTFRCDPISEHNRLYWYRQTLGQGPEFLTYFQNEAQLEKSRLLSDRFSAERPKGSFSTLEIQRTEQGDSAMYLCASGIREGTMNTEAFFGQGTRLTVV.

The rearrangement joins TRBV28 to TRBJ1-1; a possible D gene is TRBD1 (5 bases). CDR1 and CDR2 (germline): MDHEN, SYDVKM. V lost 5 bases and J lost 3, with 13 bases in between. The CDR3 has 14 residues. This CDR3 reads CASSTGGWYTEAFF. The CDR3 bases are TGTGCCAGCAGTACCGGGGGGTGGTACACTGAAGCTTTCTTT.

This chain joins TRBV28 and TRBJ2-7; TRBD2 is a possible D gene (7 bases). The V gene's germline CDR1 is MDHEN and CDR2 SYDVKM. The CDR3 consists of 13 residues. Trimming stripped 8 bases from V and 4 bases from J, with 15 bases between. CDR3 coding DNA: TGTGCCAGCCGGGGGGACAACGTTTACGAGCAGTACTTC. It is translated as CASRGDNVYEQYF.

The rearrangement links TRBV6-1 to TRBJ1-4, with TRBD1 as a possible D gene (5 bases). Germline V CDR1 and CDR2: MNHNS, SASEGT. CDR3 length: 16 amino acids. Trimming cost V 1 base and J 16 bases, with 25 bases left between them. For the CDR3, the DNA is TGTGCCAGCAGTGAAGAGTTAGGGGTGACTTTGAAAAATGGGTTTTTT. Protein: CASSEELGVTLKNGFF.

This clone was observed a single time. This sequence joins TRBV4-1 and TRBJ2-7; 12 nucleotides align to TRBD2. The germline CDR1 and CDR2 sequences are MGHRA and YSYEKL. V gave up 0 bases and J gave up 6 bases; unmatched junction bases: 3. The CDR3 contains 15 residues. This CDR3 is CASSQEPSGRGEQYF. In DNA, the CDR3 is TGCGCCAGCAGCCAAGAACCTAGCGGGAGGGGCGAGCAGTACTTC.

To note about this clone: Within the sample, other DNA sequences also encode this same CDR3. The chain joins TRBV6-5 to TRBJ1-5; D is ambiguous. Germline loops: CDR1 MNHEY, CDR2 SVGAGI. Trimming removed 2 bases from V and 1 base from J, with 3 bases in between. The CDR3 has 13 amino acids. CDR3 bases: TGTGCCAGCAGTTACGACAGCAATCAGCCCCAGCATTTT. This encodes CASSYDSNQPQHF.

This clone was counted between two and nine times. The chain has TRBV3-1 (or the pseudogene TRBV3-2) and TRBJ2-7, with D perhaps assigned TRBD1 or TRBD2 (5 bases each). The CDR3 has 13 residues. The V and J ends lost 4 bases and 7 bases respectively, with 14 bases between them. Germline assignment: CDR1 LGHDT and CDR2 YNNKEL (reference sequence). CDR3 residues: CASSRSPGQEQYF. CDR3 in DNA: TGTGCCAGCAGCCGATCGCCGGGGCAAGAGCAGTACTTC.

This chain uses TRBV6-2 or TRBV6-3 with TRBJ1-1; D call uncertain. The CDR3 is 14 amino acids. CDR1 and CDR2 (germline): MNHEY, SVGEGT. V lost 6 bases and J 5 bases, leaving 16 bases between the germline ends. The CDR3 here is CASSWSQASTEAFF. The DNA of the CDR3 is TGTGCCAGCAGCTGGAGTCAGGCCAGTACTGAAGCTTTCTTT.

The rearrangement uses TRBV6-5 and TRBJ2-7; 9 nucleotides match TRBD1. Germline CDR1 is MNHEY and CDR2 is SVGAGI. Trimming removed 4 bases from V and 4 bases from J; junction bases left unmatched: 2. The CDR3 runs 13 residues. Written as DNA, the CDR3 is TGTGCCAGCAGTTCACAGGGGGCGTACGAGCAGTACTTC. Translation gives CASSSQGAYEQYF.

DNA for the CDR3: TGTGCCAGCAGTTTACCTTCGGCTAGCGGGAGAGGGAATGAGCAGTTCTTC. Protein product: CASSLPSASGRGNEQFF. The chain has TRBV28 and TRBJ2-1; 10 nucleotides agree with TRBD2. The J segment lost 7 bases and the V segment lost 2 bases, leaving 11 bases of the junction unmatched. This CDR3 region has 17 residues. From germline, CDR1 is MDHEN and CDR2 SYDVKM.

The genes are TRBV20-1 and TRBJ1-1; D remains ambiguous. The CDR3 runs 11 residues. Germline lookup yields CDR1 DFQATT and CDR2 SNEGSKA (reference sequence). CDR3 DNA sequence: TGCAGCTGGGTGTTGAACACTGAAGCTTTCTTT. Translated, it gives CSWVLNTEAFF.

The chain joins TRBV3-1 (or the pseudogene TRBV3-2) to TRBJ1-3; 7 nucleotides line up with TRBD1. J gave up 2 bases and V 0 bases, and 4 bases lay outside the gene matches. CDR1 is LGHDT and CDR2 is YNNKEL in the germline V gene (reference sequence). CDR3 length: 16 residues. The CDR3 is CASSQDSQGAGNTIYF. The CDR3 DNA reads as TGTGCCAGCAGCCAAGATAGTCAGGGGGCTGGAAACACCATATATTTT.

The rearrangement links TRBV18 to TRBJ2-7; possibly TRBD1 for D (5 bases). The germline V gene encodes CDR1 KGHSH and CDR2 LQKENI. CDR3 size: 14 residues. The V end was cut by 3 bases, the J end by 3 bases, with 12 bases between. The CDR3 here is CASSPGHLSYEQYF. As DNA, the CDR3 is TGTGCCAGCTCACCCGGACACCTCAGCTACGAGCAGTACTTC.

The V and J genes are TRBV15 and TRBJ2-7, with D unclear. Trimming cost V 1 base and J 0 bases, with 7 bases left between them. Per germline, CDR1 LNHNV and CDR2 YYDKDF (reference sequence). The CDR3 consists of 14 residues. The CDR3 region is CATSRASNSYEQYF. Written as DNA, the CDR3 is TGTGCCACCAGCAGAGCGTCGAACTCCTACGAGCAGTACTTC.

The rearrangement uses TRBV30 and TRBJ1-4; maybe TRBD1 (6 bases). Trimming stripped 0 bases from V and 9 bases from J, with 14 bases between. The germline V gene encodes CDR1 GTSNPN and CDR2 SVGIG (reference sequence). The CDR3 length is 14 residues. The CDR3 protein is CAWSVPHREKKLFF. For the CDR3, the DNA is TGTGCCTGGAGTGTACCACACAGGGAGAAAAAACTGTTTTTT.

The chain has TRBV27 and TRBJ1-1; unclear D gene. CDR3 length: 14 amino acids. Germline CDR1 is MNHEY and CDR2 is SMNVEV (reference sequence). V lost 5 bases and J lost 7, with 17 bases in between. CDR3 loop: CASSPDRGSVEAFF. The CDR3 coding sequence is TGTGCCAGCAGTCCCGATAGAGGATCGGTTGAAGCTTTCTTT.

V gene TRBV29-1 combines with J gene TRBJ2-2; no clear D gene. CDR1 SQVTM and CDR2 ANQGSEA come from the germline V gene. V was cut by 4 bases and J by 6 bases, with 9 bases left in between. The CDR3 extends over 12 amino acids. CDR3 residues: CSVAPRAGELFF. In DNA form, the CDR3 reads TGCAGCGTTGCCCCCCGGGCCGGGGAGCTGTTTTTT.

The V and J genes are TRBV4-1 and TRBJ1-2; no reliable D call. The CDR3 contains 15 residues. V lost 2 bases and J lost 0, with 10 bases in between. The germline V gene encodes CDR1 MGHRA and CDR2 YSYEKL. The DNA of the CDR3 is TGCGCCAGCAGCCAACACTTAGGGCCTAACTATGGCTACACCTTC. It is translated as CASSQHLGPNYGYTF.

This clone was counted only a few times. The rearrangement uses TRBV7-6 and TRBJ2-3; the match to TRBD2 covers 10 bases. The junction had 7 bases not matched to a gene; V was cut back by 1 base and J by 6 bases. CDR3 length: 16 residues. CDR1 is SGHVS and CDR2 is FNYEAQ in the germline V gene. The CDR3 loop is CASSLGLAGGSDTQYF. CDR3 sequence (DNA): TGTGCCAGCAGCTTAGGGTTAGCGGGGGGCAGCGATACGCAGTATTTT.

This rearrangement joins TRBV2 to TRBJ1-2; D not certain. The CDR3 loop spans 11 amino acids. Trimming removed 6 bases from V and 5 bases from J, with 7 bases in between. Germline V gives CDR1 SNHLY, CDR2 FYNNEI. The CDR3 nucleotides read TGTGCCAGCAGCGTTGCTTATGGCTACACCTTC. This translates into CASSVAYGYTF.

The CDR3 here is CASSRQQGIGETQYF. In nucleotides, the CDR3 is TGTGCCAGCTCACGACAACAGGGAATCGGGGAGACCCAGTACTTC. V gene TRBV18 combines with J gene TRBJ2-5; tentative D call: TRBD1 (6 bases). This CDR3 is 15 amino acids long. V lost 4 bases and J lost 5, with 17 bases in between. Germline assignment: CDR1 KGHSH and CDR2 LQKENI.

The chain is built from TRBV28 and TRBJ2-3, with TRBD2 matching 10 bases. Trimming took 2 bases from V and 14 from J; bases not matched to a gene: 4. This CDR3 region has 12 residues. Germline V CDR1 and CDR2: MDHEN, SYDVKM. The CDR3 spells CASSLGLAGAYF. For the CDR3, the DNA is TGTGCCAGCAGTTTAGGGCTAGCGGGGGCGTATTTT.

The chain links TRBV7-2 to TRBJ2-1, with 10 bases fitting TRBD2. This CDR3 is 15 amino acids long. V shed 5 bases and J 0 bases; nucleotides not matched to a gene: 1. From germline, CDR1 is SGHTA and CDR2 FQGNSA. The CDR3 nucleotides read TGTGCCAGCAGCCCTAGCGGGAGCTCCTACAATGAGCAGTTCTTC. Protein product: CASSPSGSSYNEQFF.

The chain joins TRBV7-3 to TRBJ2-1, with TRBD2 matching over 9 bases. The CDR3 contains 14 residues. After removal of 4 bases from V and 7 bases from J, the junction contained 5 bases not matched to a gene. Germline CDR1 is SGHTA and CDR2 is FQGTGA. The CDR3 loop reads CASSSLAGVNEQFF. The CDR3 nucleotides read TGTGCCAGCAGCTCATTAGCGGGAGTGAATGAGCAGTTCTTC.

The rearrangement uses TRBV7-9 and TRBJ2-7; 9 nucleotides match TRBD1. The CDR3 length is 15 residues. After removal of 0 bases from V and 3 bases from J, the junction contained 3 bases not matched to a gene. CDR1 is SEHNR and CDR2 is FQNEAQ in the germline V gene (reference sequence). CDR3 bases: TGTGCCAGCAGCTTAGCGGGACAGGGTTACTACGAGCAGTACTTC. Translation: CASSLAGQGYYEQYF.

The chain is built from TRBV29-1 and TRBJ1-1; 11 nucleotides agree with TRBD1. The CDR3 is 16 residues long. J lost 4 bases, V lost 0 bases, and 7 bases had no gene match. Germline CDR1 and CDR2: SQVTM and ANQGSEA. This CDR3 is CSVEDLVGTGGTEAFF. The CDR3 DNA sequence: TGCAGCGTTGAAGATCTAGTCGGGACAGGGGGCACTGAAGCTTTCTTT.